The sequence of this T cell receptor (beta chain) was determined in a study of blood T cell repertoires in COVID-19. The data were produced by immunoSEQ multiplex PCR, yet TCRdb's version contains in-frame clones alone and is incomplete. The sample contains 150,000 to 200,000 clones, roughly 89% of which appear only once. CDR1 and CDR2 from the germline V gene are KGHSH and LQKENI. The CDR3 is 14 amino acids. V dropped 3 bases and J dropped 2; count of bases not matched to a gene: 4. Sequenced sample: PBMCs or T cells enriched from blood (not recorded which). The receptor was isolated from a woman in her 40s with acute COVID-19. The chain joins TRBV18 to TRBJ2-7; TRBD1 matches at 7 bases. This CDR3 reads CASSPPQGPYEQYF. The DNA of the CDR3 is TGTGCCAGCTCACCTCCACAGGGGCCCTACGAGCAGTACTTC.